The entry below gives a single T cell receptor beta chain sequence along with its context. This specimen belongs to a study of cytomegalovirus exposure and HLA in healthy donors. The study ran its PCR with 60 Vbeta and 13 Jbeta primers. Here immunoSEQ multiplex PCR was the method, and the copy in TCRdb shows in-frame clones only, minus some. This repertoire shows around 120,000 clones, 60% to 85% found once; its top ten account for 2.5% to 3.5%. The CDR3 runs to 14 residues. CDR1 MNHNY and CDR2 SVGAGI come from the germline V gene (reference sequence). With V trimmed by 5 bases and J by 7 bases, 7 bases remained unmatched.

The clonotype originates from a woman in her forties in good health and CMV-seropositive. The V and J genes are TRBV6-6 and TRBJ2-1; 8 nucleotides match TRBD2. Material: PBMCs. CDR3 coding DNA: TGTGCCAGCAGTAATAGCGGGATGGAAAATGAGCAGTTCTTC. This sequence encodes CASSNSGMENEQFF.